The clone carrying this T cell receptor (beta chain) was counted only a few times. This sample is drawn from a study of blood T cell repertoires in COVID-19. CDR3 length: 16 residues. Trimming at V came to 3 bases and at J to 3 bases, leaving 9 bases not matched to a gene. CDR1 is SGHTA, CDR2 FQGNSA, per germline. Sequencing used immunoSEQ multiplex PCR; TCRdb keeps in-frame clones, though not all of them. The data show over 85,000 clones, with about 85% seen just once and around 14% held by the top ten. The sample consisted of peripheral blood. V usage is TRBV7-2 and J usage is TRBJ2-7, with 9 bases aligning to TRBD1. The sequence derives from a male donor with acute or convalescent COVID-19. The CDR3 DNA reads as TGTGCCAGCAGCTTCGCATCCGGGACAGGGAACTACGAGCAGTACTTC. Its translation: CASSFASGTGNYEQYF. The variable domain in full, completed from reference TRBV7-2 and TRBJ2-7, reads GAGVSQSPSNKVTEKGKDVELRCDPISGHTALYWYRQSLGQGLEFLIYFQGNSAPDKSGLPSDRFSAERTGGSVSTLTIQRTQQEDSAVYLCASSFASGTGNYEQYFGPGTRLTVT.